This T cell receptor (beta chain) was observed in a study of blood T cell repertoires in COVID-19. Study information: Sites across the United States, Italy and Spain contributed samples from acute and convalescent COVID-19. PBMCs, B-cell-depleted T cells, or T cells provided the cDNA or gDNA that made up the material.

Study processing details: Estimated nucleated cell counts came from reference gene primer amplification. Clones were sequenced by immunoSEQ multiplex PCR, and TCRdb holds only the in-frame ones, with some missing. The V and J calls and clone size were taken over from that table, and D and trimming were inferred from the DNA. The table records about 220,000 clones, around four fifths of them present only once. This clone was counted a few times. Germline V gene lookup returns CDR1 SGHRS and CDR2 YFSETQ. The CDR3 is 14 amino acids. Trimming removed 4 bases at V and 5 bases at J, with 16 bases between. The sequence came from a man in his thirties or forties with active or convalescent COVID-19. Sequencing was performed on peripheral blood. The chain joins TRBV5-1 to TRBJ2-7; D is possibly TRBD2 (5 bases). CDR3 residues: CASSPELARDEQYF. The CDR3 DNA follows: TGCGCCAGCAGCCCGGAGCTAGCCAGAGACGAGCAGTACTTC.